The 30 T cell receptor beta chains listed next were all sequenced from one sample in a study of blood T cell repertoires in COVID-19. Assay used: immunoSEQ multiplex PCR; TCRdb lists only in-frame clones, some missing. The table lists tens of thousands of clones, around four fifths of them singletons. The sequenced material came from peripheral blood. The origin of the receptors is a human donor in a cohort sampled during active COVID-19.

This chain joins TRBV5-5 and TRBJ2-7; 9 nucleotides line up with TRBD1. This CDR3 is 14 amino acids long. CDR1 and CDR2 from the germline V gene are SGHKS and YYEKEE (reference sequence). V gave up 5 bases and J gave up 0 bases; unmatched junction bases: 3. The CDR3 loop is CASRGTGPSYEQYF. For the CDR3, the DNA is TGTGCCAGCAGGGGGACAGGGCCCTCCTACGAGCAGTACTTC. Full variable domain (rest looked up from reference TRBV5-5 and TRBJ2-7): DAGVTQSPTHLIKTRGQQVTLRCSPISGHKSVSWYQQVLGQGPQFIFQYYEKEERGRGNFPDRFSARQFPNYSSELNVNALLLGDSALYLCASRGTGPSYEQYFGPGTRLTVT.

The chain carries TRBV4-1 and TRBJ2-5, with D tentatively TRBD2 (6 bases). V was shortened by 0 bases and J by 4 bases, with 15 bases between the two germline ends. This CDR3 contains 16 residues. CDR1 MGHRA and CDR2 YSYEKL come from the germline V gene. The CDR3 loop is CASSQDGSGVRETQYF. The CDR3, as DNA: TGCGCCAGCAGCCAAGACGGTTCGGGGGTCCGAGAGACCCAGTACTTC.

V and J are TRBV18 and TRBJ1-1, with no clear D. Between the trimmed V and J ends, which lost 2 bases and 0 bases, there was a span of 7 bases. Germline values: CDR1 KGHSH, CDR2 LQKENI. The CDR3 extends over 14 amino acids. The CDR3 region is CASSPGILNTEAFF. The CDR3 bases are TGTGCCAGCTCACCAGGCATACTGAACACTGAAGCTTTCTTT.

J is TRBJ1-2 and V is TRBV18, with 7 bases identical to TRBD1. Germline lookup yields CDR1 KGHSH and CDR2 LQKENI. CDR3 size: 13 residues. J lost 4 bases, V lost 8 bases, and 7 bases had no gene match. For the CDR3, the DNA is TGTGCCAGCGGAAAGACAGGGCTCTATGGCTACACCTTC. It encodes CASGKTGLYGYTF. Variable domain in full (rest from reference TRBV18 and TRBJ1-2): NAGVMQNPRHLVRRRGQEARLRCSPMKGHSHVYWYRQLPEEGLKFMVYLQKENIIDESGMPKERFSAEFPKEGPSILRIQQVVRGDSAAYFCASGKTGLYGYTFGSGTRLTVV.

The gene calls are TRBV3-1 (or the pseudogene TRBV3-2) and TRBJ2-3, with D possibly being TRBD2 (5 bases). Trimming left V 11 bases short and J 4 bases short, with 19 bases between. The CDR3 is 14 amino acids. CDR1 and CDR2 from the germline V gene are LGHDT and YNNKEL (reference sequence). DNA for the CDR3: TGTGCCGCCGCGAAAGGGAGTCGCCCAGATACGCAGTATTTT. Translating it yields CAAAKGSRPDTQYF.

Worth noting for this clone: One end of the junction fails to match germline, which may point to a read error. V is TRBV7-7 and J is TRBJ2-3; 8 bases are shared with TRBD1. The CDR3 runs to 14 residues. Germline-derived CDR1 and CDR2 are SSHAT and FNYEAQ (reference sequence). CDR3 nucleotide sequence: TGTGCTAGCAGCGCGACAGGGGTCACAGATACGCAGTATTTT. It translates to CASSATGVTDTQYF. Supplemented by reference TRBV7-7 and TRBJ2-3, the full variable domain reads GAGVSQSPRYKVTKRGQDVTLRCDPISSHATLYWYQQALGQGPEFLTYFNYEAQPDKSGLPSDRFSAERPEGSISTLTIQRTEQRDSAMYRCASSATGVTDTQYFGPGTRLTVL.

For the CDR3, the DNA is TGTGCCACCTCTCTAGAGGGCATGAACACTGAAGCTTTCTTT. This sequence encodes CATSLEGMNTEAFF. This chain connects TRBV19 to TRBJ1-1, with D unresolved. This CDR3 spans 14 amino acids. Germline V lookup: CDR1 LNHDA, CDR2 SQIVND (reference sequence). Trimming took off 10 bases at V and 0 bases at J, with 15 bases between the two ends.

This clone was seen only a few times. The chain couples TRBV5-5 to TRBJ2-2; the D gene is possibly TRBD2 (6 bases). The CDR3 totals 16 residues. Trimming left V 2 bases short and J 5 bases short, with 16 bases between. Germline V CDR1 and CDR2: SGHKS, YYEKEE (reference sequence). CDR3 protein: CASSLILLEGTGELFF. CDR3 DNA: TGTGCCAGCAGCTTAATACTATTGGAGGGGACCGGGGAGCTGTTTTTT.

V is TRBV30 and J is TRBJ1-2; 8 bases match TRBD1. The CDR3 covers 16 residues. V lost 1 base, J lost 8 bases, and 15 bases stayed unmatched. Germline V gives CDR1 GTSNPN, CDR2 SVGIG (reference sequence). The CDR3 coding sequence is TGTGCCTGGAGTGCTAAGCTCAGGGGGCGCGGGAGCGGCTACACCTTC. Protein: CAWSAKLRGRGSGYTF.

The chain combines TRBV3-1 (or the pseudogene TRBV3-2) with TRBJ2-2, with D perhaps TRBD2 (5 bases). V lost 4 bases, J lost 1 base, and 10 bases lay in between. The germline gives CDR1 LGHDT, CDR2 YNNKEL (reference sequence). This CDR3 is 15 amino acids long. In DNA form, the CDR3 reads TGTGCCAGCAGCCCACGGGGTAGGAACACCGGGGAGCTGTTTTTT. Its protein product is CASSPRGRNTGELFF.

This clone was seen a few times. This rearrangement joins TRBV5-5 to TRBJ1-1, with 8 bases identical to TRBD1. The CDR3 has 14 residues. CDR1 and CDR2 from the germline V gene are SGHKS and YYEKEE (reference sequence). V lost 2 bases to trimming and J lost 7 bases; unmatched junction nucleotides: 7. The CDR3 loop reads CASSFSTGVGEAFF. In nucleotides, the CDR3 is TGTGCCAGCAGCTTCTCGACAGGGGTGGGTGAAGCTTTCTTT. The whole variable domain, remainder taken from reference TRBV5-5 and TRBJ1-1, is DAGVTQSPTHLIKTRGQQVTLRCSPISGHKSVSWYQQVLGQGPQFIFQYYEKEERGRGNFPDRFSARQFPNYSSELNVNALLLGDSALYLCASSFSTGVGEAFFGQGTRLTVV.

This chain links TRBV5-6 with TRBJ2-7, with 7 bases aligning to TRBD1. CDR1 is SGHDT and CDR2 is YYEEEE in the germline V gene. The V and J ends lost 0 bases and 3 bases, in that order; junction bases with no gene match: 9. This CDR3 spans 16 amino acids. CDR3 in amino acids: CASSLDTGAPFYEQYF. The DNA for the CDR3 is TGTGCCAGCAGCTTGGACACAGGGGCACCTTTCTACGAGCAGTACTTC.

CDR3: CASSSSSGNTIYF. In DNA form, the CDR3 reads TGTGCCAGCAGTTCATCATCAGGAAACACCATATATTTT. The genes are TRBV12-3 or TRBV12-4 and TRBJ1-3, with D uncertain. CDR3 length: 13 residues. V was trimmed by 4 bases and J by 4 bases, leaving 8 bases between them.

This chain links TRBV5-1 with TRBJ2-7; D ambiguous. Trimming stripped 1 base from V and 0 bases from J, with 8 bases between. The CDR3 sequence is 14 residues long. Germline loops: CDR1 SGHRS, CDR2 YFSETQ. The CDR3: CASSLSASSYEQYF. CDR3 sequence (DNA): TGCGCCAGCAGCTTGTCCGCGAGCTCCTACGAGCAGTACTTC. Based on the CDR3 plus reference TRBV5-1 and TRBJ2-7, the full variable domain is KAGVTQTPRYLIKTRGQQVTLSCSPISGHRSVSWYQQTPGQGLQFLFEYFSETQRNKGNFPGRFSGRQFSNSRSEMNVSTLELGDSALYLCASSLSASSYEQYFGPGTRLTVT.

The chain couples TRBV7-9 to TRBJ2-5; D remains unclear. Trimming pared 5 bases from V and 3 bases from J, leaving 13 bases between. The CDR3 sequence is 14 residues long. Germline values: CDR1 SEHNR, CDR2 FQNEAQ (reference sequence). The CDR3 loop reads CASSLRLLEETQYF. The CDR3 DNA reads TGTGCCAGCAGCCTCCGACTTTTAGAAGAGACCCAGTACTTC.

CDR3 DNA: TGTGCCAGCAGTGAAGCGAGGGATGGCTACACCTTC. It specifies CASSEARDGYTF. The J gene is TRBJ1-2, the V gene TRBV6-1; D unresolved. CDR3 length: 12 residues. CDR1 and CDR2 from the germline V gene are MNHNS and SASEGT. The V end lost 0 bases, the J end lost 6 bases, and 5 bases lay between the germline ends.

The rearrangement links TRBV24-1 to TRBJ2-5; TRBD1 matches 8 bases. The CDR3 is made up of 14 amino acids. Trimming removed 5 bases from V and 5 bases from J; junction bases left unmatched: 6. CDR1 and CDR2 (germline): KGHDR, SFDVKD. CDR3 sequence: CATSAGQGRETQYF. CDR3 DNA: TGTGCCACCAGTGCCGGACAGGGCCGGGAGACCCAGTACTTC.

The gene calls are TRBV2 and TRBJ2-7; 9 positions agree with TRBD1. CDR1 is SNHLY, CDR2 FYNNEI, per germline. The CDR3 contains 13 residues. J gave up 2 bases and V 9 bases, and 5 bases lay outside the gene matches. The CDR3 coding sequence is TGTGCCAGAAGGAGGACAGGGGCCTACGAGCAGTACTTC. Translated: CARRRTGAYEQYF. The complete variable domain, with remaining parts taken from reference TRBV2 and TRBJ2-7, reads EPEVTQTPSHQVTQMGQEVILRCVPISNHLYFYWYRQILGQKVEFLVSFYNNEISEKSEIFDDQFSVERPDGSNFTLKIRSTKLEDSAMYFCARRRTGAYEQYFGPGTRLTVT.

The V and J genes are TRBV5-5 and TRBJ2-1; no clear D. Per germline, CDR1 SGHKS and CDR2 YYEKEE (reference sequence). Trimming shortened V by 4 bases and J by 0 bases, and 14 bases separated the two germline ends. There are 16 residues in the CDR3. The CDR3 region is CASSRLGTSSYNEQFF. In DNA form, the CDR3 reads TGTGCCAGCAGCCGACTCGGTACAAGCTCCTACAATGAGCAGTTCTTC.

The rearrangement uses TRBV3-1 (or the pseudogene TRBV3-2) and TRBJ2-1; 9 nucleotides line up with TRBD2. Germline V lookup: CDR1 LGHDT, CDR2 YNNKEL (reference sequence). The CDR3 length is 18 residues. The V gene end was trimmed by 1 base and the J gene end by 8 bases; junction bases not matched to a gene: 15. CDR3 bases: TGTGCCAGCAGCCAAGTCCGTGCGGGAGGGCGAGGTGTCGATGAGCAGTTCTTC. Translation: CASSQVRAGGRGVDEQFF.

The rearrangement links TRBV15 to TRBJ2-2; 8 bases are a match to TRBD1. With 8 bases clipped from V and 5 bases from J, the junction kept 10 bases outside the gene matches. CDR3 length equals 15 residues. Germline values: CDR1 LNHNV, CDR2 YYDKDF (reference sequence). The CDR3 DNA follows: TGTGCCACCTCATTACAGGGGGGAAGAACCGGGGAGCTGTTTTTT. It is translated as CATSLQGGRTGELFF.

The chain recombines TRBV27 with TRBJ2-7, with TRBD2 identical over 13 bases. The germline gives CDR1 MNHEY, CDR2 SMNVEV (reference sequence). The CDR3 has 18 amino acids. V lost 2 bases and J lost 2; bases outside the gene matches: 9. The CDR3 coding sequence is TGTGCCAGCAGTTTACGGACATCTACTAGCGGGAGGGCCTACGAGCAGTACTTC. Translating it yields CASSLRTSTSGRAYEQYF.

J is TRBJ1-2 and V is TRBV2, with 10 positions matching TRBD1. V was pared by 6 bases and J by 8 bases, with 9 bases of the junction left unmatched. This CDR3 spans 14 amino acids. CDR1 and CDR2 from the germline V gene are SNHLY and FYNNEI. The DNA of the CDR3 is TGTGCCAGCAGCCTCCGGGACAGGGGTGAGGGCTACACCTTC. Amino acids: CASSLRDRGEGYTF.

The CDR3 protein is CASSLGTGSDTQYF. The CDR3 DNA reads TGTGCCAGCAGCTTAGGTACAGGGTCCGATACGCAGTATTTT. This rearrangement joins TRBV7-9 to TRBJ2-3; D is perhaps TRBD1 (6 bases). The CDR3 has 14 residues. The germline gives CDR1 SEHNR, CDR2 FQNEAQ (reference sequence). Trimming left V 1 base short and J 6 bases short, with 11 bases between.

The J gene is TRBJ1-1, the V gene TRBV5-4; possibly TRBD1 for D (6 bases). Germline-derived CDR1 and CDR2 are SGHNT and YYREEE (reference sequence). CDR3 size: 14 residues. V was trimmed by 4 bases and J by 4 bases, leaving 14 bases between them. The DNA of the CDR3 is TGTGCCAGCAGCGCCGAGGGGGGGCTCACTGAAGCTTTCTTT. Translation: CASSAEGGLTEAFF.

The CDR3: CASSFRGDPSGANVLTF. CDR3 DNA sequence: TGTGCCAGCAGCTTTCGGGGAGACCCCTCTGGGGCCAACGTCCTGACTTTC. The chain couples TRBV7-6 to TRBJ2-6; TRBD2 is a possible D gene (5 bases). Germline V gene lookup returns CDR1 SGHVS and CDR2 FNYEAQ. Trimming cost V 3 bases and J 0 bases, with 12 bases left between them. The CDR3 covers 17 residues.

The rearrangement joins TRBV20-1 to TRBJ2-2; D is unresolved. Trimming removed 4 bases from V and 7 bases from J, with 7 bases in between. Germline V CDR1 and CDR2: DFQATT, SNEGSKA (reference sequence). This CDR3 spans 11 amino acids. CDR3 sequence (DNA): TGCAGTGCTATGCGAGTCGGGGAGCTGTTTTTT. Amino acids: CSAMRVGELFF.

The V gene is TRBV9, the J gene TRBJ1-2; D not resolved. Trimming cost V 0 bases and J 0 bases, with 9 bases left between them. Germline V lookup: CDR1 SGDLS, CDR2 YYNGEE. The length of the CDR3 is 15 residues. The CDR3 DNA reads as TGTGCCAGCAGCGTAGAGGCGGGGACTAACTATGGCTACACCTTC. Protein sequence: CASSVEAGTNYGYTF.

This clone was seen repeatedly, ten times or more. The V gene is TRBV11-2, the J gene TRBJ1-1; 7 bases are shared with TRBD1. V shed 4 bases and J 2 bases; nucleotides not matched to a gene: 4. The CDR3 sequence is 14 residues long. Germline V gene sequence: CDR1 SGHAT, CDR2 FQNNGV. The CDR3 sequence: CASSSDRDNTEAFF. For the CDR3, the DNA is TGTGCCAGCAGCTCAGACAGGGATAACACTGAAGCTTTCTTT.

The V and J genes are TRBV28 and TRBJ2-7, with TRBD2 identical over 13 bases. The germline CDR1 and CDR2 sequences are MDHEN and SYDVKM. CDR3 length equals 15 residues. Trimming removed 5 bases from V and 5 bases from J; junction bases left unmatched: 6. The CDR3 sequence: CASSPTSGRRDEQYF. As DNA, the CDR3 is TGTGCCAGCAGTCCGACTAGCGGGAGGAGGGACGAGCAGTACTTC. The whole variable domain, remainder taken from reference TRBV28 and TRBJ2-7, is DVKVTQSSRYLVKRTGEKVFLECVQDMDHENMFWYRQDPGLGLRLIYFSYDVKMKEKGDIPEGYSVSREKKERFSLILESASTNQTSMYLCASSPTSGRRDEQYFGPGTRLTVT.